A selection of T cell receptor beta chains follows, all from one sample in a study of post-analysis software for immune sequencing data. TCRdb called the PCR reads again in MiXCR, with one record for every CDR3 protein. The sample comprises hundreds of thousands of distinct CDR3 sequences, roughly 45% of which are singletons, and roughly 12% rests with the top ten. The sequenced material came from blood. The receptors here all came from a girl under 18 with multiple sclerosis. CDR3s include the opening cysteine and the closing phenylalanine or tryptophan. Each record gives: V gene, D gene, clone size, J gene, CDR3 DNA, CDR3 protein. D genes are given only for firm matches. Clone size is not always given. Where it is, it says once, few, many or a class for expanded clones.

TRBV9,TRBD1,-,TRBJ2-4,TGTGCCAGCAGCGCACAGGGGGCGGTGGACATTCAGTACTTC,CASSAQGAVDIQYF
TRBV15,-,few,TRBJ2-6,TGTGCCACCAGCAGAGTCGACTCTGGGGCCAACGTCCTGACTTTC,CATSRVDSGANVLTF
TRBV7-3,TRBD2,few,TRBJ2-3,TGTGCCAATAATAGCGGGAGGGTCACAGATACGCAGTATTTT,CANNSGRVTDTQYF
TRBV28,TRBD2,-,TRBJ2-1,TGTGCCAGCAGTTCACTAGCGGGATCTTCGGGAAGCTCCTACAATGAGCAGTTCTTC,CASSSLAGSSGSSYNEQFF
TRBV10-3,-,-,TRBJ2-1,TGTGCCATCAGTAGCTACAATGAACAGTTCTTC,CAISSYNEQFF
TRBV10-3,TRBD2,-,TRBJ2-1,TGTGCCATCAGTGAGTATCGGGGGGACCATGAGCAGTTCTTC,CAISEYRGDHEQFF
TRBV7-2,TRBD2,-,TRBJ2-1,TGTGCCAGCAGCTGGGGGGACTACTACAATGAGCAGTTCTTC,CASSWGDYYNEQFF
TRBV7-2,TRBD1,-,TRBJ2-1,TGTGCCAGCAGCCCCAACCACCGACAGGGTAGACAGTTCTTC,CASSPNHRQGRQFF
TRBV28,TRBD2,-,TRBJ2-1,TGTGCCAGCAGATACAAACTAGCGGGACGGCCGGATGAGCAGTTCTTC,CASRYKLAGRPDEQFF
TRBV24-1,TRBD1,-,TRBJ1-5,TGTGCCACCAGTGAACGGGACAGGGGAGATCAGCCCCAGCATTTT,CATSERDRGDQPQHF
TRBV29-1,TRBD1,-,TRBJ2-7,TGCAGCGTTGTCGGACAGGGGGGCAACGAGCAGTACTTC,CSVVGQGGNEQYF
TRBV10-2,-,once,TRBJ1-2,TGCGCCAGCACGGCCGGGACTGATAACCATGGCTACACCTTC,CASTAGTDNHGYTF
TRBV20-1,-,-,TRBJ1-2,TGCAGTGCTCCACGGACCGACTATGGCTACACCTTC,CSAPRTDYGYTF
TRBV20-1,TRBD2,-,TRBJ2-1,TGCAGTGCTAGGGACGGGGGGGTAGTAGAGGCGCAGTTCTTC,CSARDGGVVEAQFF
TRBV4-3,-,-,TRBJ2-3,TGCGCCAGCAGCCAAGAAGTTCACACAGATACGCAGTATTTT,CASSQEVHTDTQYF
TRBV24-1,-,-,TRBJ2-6,TGTGCCACCAGTGATCAAGGCTCTGGGGCCAACGTCCTGACTTTC,CATSDQGSGANVLTF
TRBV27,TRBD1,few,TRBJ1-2,TGTGCCAGCAGTTCAGAGACAGGGGCCTATGGCTACACCTTC,CASSSETGAYGYTF
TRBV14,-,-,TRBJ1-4,TGTGCCAGCAGCCAAGATTCGAACAGGGCAGAAAAACTGTTTTTT,CASSQDSNRAEKLFF
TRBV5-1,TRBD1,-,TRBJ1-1,TGCGCCAGCAGCTTATCGTCAGGGGGTAAGGACACTGAAGCTTTCTTT,CASSLSSGGKDTEAFF
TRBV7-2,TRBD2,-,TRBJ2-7,TGTGCCAGCAGCTTTAGGGCAATTGGGACTAGCGGATTTTTCTACGAGCAGTACTTC,CASSFRAIGTSGFFYEQYF
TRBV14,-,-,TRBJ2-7,TGTGCCAGCAGCCCCGACATGAATCGCTACGAGCAGTACTTC,CASSPDMNRYEQYF
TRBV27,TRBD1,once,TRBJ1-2,TGTGCCAGCAGCGGGGTGGGACAGGGGCCCGTTAACTATGGCTACACCTTC,CASSGVGQGPVNYGYTF
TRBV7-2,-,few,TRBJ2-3,TGTGCCAGCAGCTTAGGGGGGTGGGAACCACGATTCACTGATACGCAGTATTTT,CASSLGGWEPRFTDTQYF
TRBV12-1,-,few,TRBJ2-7,TGTGCCAGCAGCACTAGCGGGACCCACACCTACGAGCAGTACTTC,CASSTSGTHTYEQYF
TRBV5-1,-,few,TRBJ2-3,TGCGCCAGCAGCTTGGCCCTTTTAACAGATACGCAGTATTTT,CASSLALLTDTQYF
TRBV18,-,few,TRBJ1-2,TGTGCCAGCTCACCATTGGGTCGGGATGGCTACACCTTC,CASSPLGRDGYTF
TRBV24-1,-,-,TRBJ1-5,TGTGCCACCAGTGATTTATCGAACCAGCCCCAGCATTTT,CATSDLSNQPQHF
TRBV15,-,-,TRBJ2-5,TGTGCCACCAGCAGAGATCCGGGGCAGCAAGAGGCCCAGTACTTC,CATSRDPGQQEAQYF
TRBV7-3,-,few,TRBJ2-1,TGTGCCAGCAGCCATGACAGGACACAATACAATGAGCAGTTCTTC,CASSHDRTQYNEQFF
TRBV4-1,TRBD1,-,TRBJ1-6,TGCGCCAGCAGCCAACCCTCAAGGGACAGAAATTCACCCCTCCACTTT,CASSQPSRDRNSPLHF
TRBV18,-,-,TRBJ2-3,TGTGCCAGCTCACCGAGACCCGAGGGAGATACGCAGTATTTT,CASSPRPEGDTQYF
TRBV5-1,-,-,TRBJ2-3,TGCGCCAGCAGCTTACCCACAGGGCCGTTCCCAAATACGCAGTATTTT,CASSLPTGPFPNTQYF
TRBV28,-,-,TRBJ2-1,TGTGCCAGCAGCCCAAGTAGCGGCAACTCCTACAATGAGCAGTTCTTC,CASSPSSGNSYNEQFF
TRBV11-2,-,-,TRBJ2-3,TGTGCCAGCAGCTTAGATAACCTAGGTGCAGATACGCAGTATTTT,CASSLDNLGADTQYF
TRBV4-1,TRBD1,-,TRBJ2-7,TGCGCCAGCAGCCGTGGGACAGGGATCAACTCCTACGAGCAGTACTTC,CASSRGTGINSYEQYF